This entry is about one TCR beta chain. A multiplex PCR was run with 60 Vbeta primers and 13 Jbeta primers. Method: immunoSEQ multiplex PCR; TCRdb's copy keeps in-frame clones and lacks some. The sample lists fewer than 250,000 clones, roughly 81% seen once, with 3% to 3.5% in the top ten. The entry originates in a study of cytomegalovirus exposure and HLA in healthy donors. V lost 8 bases and J 0 bases, leaving 17 bases between the germline ends. The CDR3 contains 15 residues. From germline, CDR1 is LNHDA and CDR2 SQIVND (reference sequence). The receptor was isolated from a woman in her 30s in good health and CMV-seropositive. This sequence joins TRBV19 and TRBJ2-7; maybe TRBD2 (5 bases). The sequenced material came from PBMCs. The CDR3 is CASGNGGASSYEQYF. The DNA for the CDR3 is TGTGCCAGTGGTAACGGAGGCGCCAGCTCCTACGAGCAGTACTTC.